The rows below give T cell receptor beta chains drawn from one sample of a study of prognosis after radiotherapy for stage I lung cancer. TCRdb reprocessed the multiplex PCR reads with MiXCR, giving one entry per CDR3 protein. The sample lists 11,000 or so distinct CDR3 sequences; roughly a third were seen once. The sample was PBMCs, taken before or after stereotactic body radiation therapy (not recorded which). The receptors originated from a donor older than 45 with non-small cell lung cancer. The CDR3 runs from the conserved cysteine through the conserved F or W. The D gene is left open where the match is weak. Rows give clone size only sometimes, using once, few, many, or a class for an expanded clone.

. | TRBJ1-1 | TRBV28 | many | TGTGCCAGCAGAGGGGGATGGACCATGAACACTGAAGCTTTCTTT | CASRGGWTMNTEAFF
. | TRBJ2-3 | TRBV10-2 | many | TGCGCCAGCAGGTCGCAGAGCACAGATACGCAGTATTTT | CASRSQSTDTQYF
. | TRBJ2-3 | TRBV11-3 | . | TGTGCCAGCGGCTTGTCGGCAGGGTCATATACGCAGTATTTT | CASGLSAGSYTQYF
. | TRBJ2-3 | TRBV28 | medium-sized | TGTGCCAGCGGCTTTGGGGGAGGCACAGATACGCAGTATTTT | CASGFGGGTDTQYF
TRBD1 | TRBJ2-2 | TRBV4-1 | many | TGCGCCAGCAGCCCGGGACAGGCGAACACCGGGGAGCTGTTTTTT | CASSPGQANTGELFF
TRBD1 | TRBJ1-1 | TRBV2 | many | TGTGCCAGCAACACAGGGGGCCTAGGGGGGTCTGAAGCTTTCTTT | CASNTGGLGGSEAFF
. | TRBJ2-1 | TRBV11-2 | . | TGTGCCAGCAGCCCCCCAGTGGTTACACAACGATACAATGAGCAGTTCTTC | CASSPPVVTQRYNEQFF
. | TRBJ1-5 | TRBV5-4 | many | TGTGCCAGCAGAACCCGACCGGGGGGGGTCAATCAGCCCCAGCATTTT | CASRTRPGGVNQPQHF
. | TRBJ1-5 | TRBV2 | medium-sized | TGTGCCAGCAGCCCGGTGGGGGGTGGCAATCAGCCCCAGCATTTT | CASSPVGGGNQPQHF
TRBD1 | TRBJ2-3 | TRBV24-1 | many | TGTGCCACCAGTGTAGGGACAGGGGAGTTAGACACAGATACGCAGTATTTT | CATSVGTGELDTDTQYF
. | TRBJ2-5 | TRBV28 | many | TGTGCCAGCAGTTATGGTTTGACAGGAGTGGCTGAGACCCAGTACTTC | CASSYGLTGVAETQYF
. | TRBJ1-2 | TRBV12-3/TRBV12-4 | many | TGTGCCAGCAGTCCGGACTCCCGGAACTATGGCTACACCTTC | CASSPDSRNYGYTF
TRBD2 | TRBJ2-1 | TRBV6-2/TRBV6-3 | . | TGTGCCAGCATTTCCCTCTTCAATAACCGGGGGGACCTCTACAATGAGCAGTTCTTC | CASISLFNNRGDLYNEQFF
TRBD2 | TRBJ2-7 | TRBV6-5 | . | TGTGCCAGCAGTTACATACCTAGCGGGATGAACTACGAGCAGTACTTC | CASSYIPSGMNYEQYF
. | TRBJ2-3 | TRBV25-1 | many | TGTGCCAGCAGTGAAATTGGAGTTATAGATACGCAGTATTTT | CASSEIGVIDTQYF
. | TRBJ2-3 | TRBV9 | many | TGTGCCAGCAGCGTAAACGGGGACCTCACAGATACGCAGTATTTT | CASSVNGDLTDTQYF
TRBD1 | TRBJ1-2 | TRBV27 | . | TGTGCCAGCTTCAGGGGGATGGCGCGGGGCTACAACTTC | CASFRGMARGYNF
. | TRBJ2-1 | TRBV27 | medium-sized | TGTGCCAGCAGCATACCCGCGAGGTACAATGAGCAGTTCTTC | CASSIPARYNEQFF
. | TRBJ2-7 | TRBV28 | many | TGTGCCAGCAGTTTAAACCCCCTTCGACTAGACTCTTACTACGAGCAGTACTTC | CASSLNPLRLDSYYEQYF
. | TRBJ2-5 | TRBV10-3 | many | TGTGCCATCAGGAACCCCGGCAGGGATATGGAGACCCAGTACTTC | CAIRNPGRDMETQYF
TRBD2 | TRBJ2-7 | TRBV12-3/TRBV12-4 | . | TGTGCCAGCAGTCCCGGGACTAGCCGGAGTACCTACGAGCAGTACTTC | CASSPGTSRSTYEQYF
TRBD1 | TRBJ2-1 | TRBV7-9 | . | TGTGCCAGCGGCGGGCCCGGGACAGGGTGGTACAATGAGCAGTTCTTC | CASGGPGTGWYNEQFF
TRBD1 | TRBJ1-3 | TRBV13 | many | TGTGCCAGCAGCTTACGGTCACAGGGGGCGTCTGGAAACACCATATATTTT | CASSLRSQGASGNTIYF
TRBD1 | TRBJ1-2 | TRBV19 | many | TGTGCCAGTAGTGCCGGGGGACAGGGGGGCAATGGCTACACCTTC | CASSAGGQGGNGYTF
. | TRBJ2-1 | TRBV2 | medium-sized | TGTGCCAGCAGTACTGAGGATGAGCAGTTCTTC | CASSTEDEQFF
. | TRBJ2-5 | TRBV27 | once | TGTGCCAGCCAGAGGGGCAGGGCGCAAGAGACCCAGTACTTC | CASQRGRAQETQYF
TRBD1 | TRBJ2-3 | TRBV4-1 | large | TGTGCCAGCAGCCAAGATCCGACAGGGGCTGATACGCAGTATTTT | CASSQDPTGADTQYF
TRBD2 | TRBJ2-3 | TRBV6-1 | medium-sized | TGTGCCAGCAAGGTGAGCGGGGCCTACACAGATACGCAGTATTTT | CASKVSGAYTDTQYF
. | TRBJ2-7 | TRBV9 | many | TGTGCCAGCAGCGTTGGGGACGACTCCTACGAGCAGTACTTC | CASSVGDDSYEQYF
. | TRBJ1-2 | TRBV5-6 | many | TGTGCCAGCAGCCTCCTTATCTATGGCTACACCTTC | CASSLLIYGYTF
. | TRBJ2-6 | TRBV7-6 | many | TGTGCCAGCACAAACAGGGCGATGGCTGGGGCCAACGTCCTGACTTTC | CASTNRAMAGANVLTF
. | TRBJ2-3 | TRBV15 | . | TGTGCCACCAGCAGAGAGAAAAGGAGCACAGATACGCAGTATTTT | CATSREKRSTDTQYF